The entry below gives a single T cell receptor (beta chain) sequence along with its context. These data come from a study of blood T cells in healthy people across ages. Together with a sample-barcoded 5' primer, a J-beta primer mix was included in a second PCR lasting about 7 to 11 cycles. Every cDNA molecule bore a tag from a template-switch adaptor containing 12 random nucleotides. Using its own MiXCR run on the 5' RACE reads, TCRdb lists one record per CDR3 protein. The sample carries 1.5 million to 2 million distinct CDR3 sequences, 28% recorded once. V gave up 1 base and J gave up 9 bases, with 13 bases separating them. The CDR3 is 14 amino acids. CDR1 and CDR2 (germline): MGHRA, YSYEKL.

The specimen was blood. This chain links TRBV4-1 with TRBJ2-1; perhaps D is TRBD1 or TRBD2 (5 bases each). The receptor was isolated from a woman in her twenties or thirties in good health. The CDR3 reads CASSQVNPGGEQFF. CDR3 nucleotides: TGCGCCAGCAGCCAAGTTAACCCTGGGGGTGAGCAGTTCTTC.